This T cell receptor beta chain was profiled in a study of T cell repertoires in cytomegalovirus infection (dated by TCRdb to between 2019 and 2020). The study in broad terms: The peptide stimulations were aimed at well-studied HLA-B-restricted epitopes as well as recently identified HLA-C-restricted CMV epitopes, whose presentation resists viral immunomodulation. The HLA type of each donor mattered for the analysis, because public TCR beta signatures pointed to carriage of CMV infection along with the matching HLA type.

On this clonotype: Its antigen specificity is not known. No per-base quality is available; no much larger clone lies one base away.

The treatment or condition label for this specimen denotes: in vitro stimulation with specific CMV peptide epitopes to enrich CMV-specific T cells. The sequencer listed for this sample is Illumina HiSeq 1500. TCRdb passed the public sequencing reads through fastp at Q25 and MiXCR, retaining productive beta sequences. Identical CDR3 protein sequences are pooled into one entry, listed with their most common genes and DNA. The sample table records roughly 730,000 distinct CDR3 sequences; roughly a third of these occur just once. The ten largest clones capture over 15% of the sample. Trimming accounts for 5 bases at V and 7 bases at J, while the number of junction bases matched to no gene is 6. CDR1 SGHTA and CDR2 FQGNSA were looked up in the germline V gene. The CDR3, cysteine through phenylalanine, is 15 amino acids long. Only the CDR3 DNA is retained, 45 bases long and in frame from the first base.

General findings and caveats noted by the study authors: Carriers of CMV infection plus the relevant HLA type were discriminated by the cumulative frequency of public TCR beta family members in the study cohort and in an independent roughly 340-donor cohort. In the ex vivo response, HLA-C-restricted CMV-specific TCR beta clonotypes were dominant, and in two of eight donors the single most frequent clonotype came from this HLA-C-restricted group.

The chain links TRBV7-2 with TRBJ2-7, with 15 junctional bases fitting TRBD2. The receptor comes from a human donor in good health (CMV status not recorded). Some clones in this sample may be carry-over from other donors' samples. Material: cultured PBMCs, obtained from culture after CMV antigen stimulation. The CDR3 protein sequence reads: CASSAAGTSGREQYF. The base sequence is TGTGCCAGCAGCGCAGCCGGGACTAGCGGGAGGGAGCAGTACTTC.